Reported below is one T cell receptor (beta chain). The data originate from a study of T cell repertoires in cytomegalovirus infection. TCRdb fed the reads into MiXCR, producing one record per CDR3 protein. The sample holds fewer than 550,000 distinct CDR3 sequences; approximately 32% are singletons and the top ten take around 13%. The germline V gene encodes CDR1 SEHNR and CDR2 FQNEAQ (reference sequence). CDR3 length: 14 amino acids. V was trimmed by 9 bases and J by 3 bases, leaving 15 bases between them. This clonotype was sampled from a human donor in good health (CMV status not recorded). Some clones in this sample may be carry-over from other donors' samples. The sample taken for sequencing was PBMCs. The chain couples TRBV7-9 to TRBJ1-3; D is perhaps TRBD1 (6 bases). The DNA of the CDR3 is TGTGCCAGTTGTTCTACAGGGTATGGAAACACCATATATTTT. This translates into CASCSTGYGNTIYF.